The source of this TCR beta chain is a study of CD8 T cells in Susac syndrome. Study as a whole: Patients with Susac syndrome were therapy-naive, on corticosteroids, or on intravenous immunoglobulin alone at the time that blood was drawn. Study outcomes and limitations: Total CD8+ and CD8+ TEMRA repertoires contained 15 to 20 and five Susac-specific public clones, respectively.

The diagnostic criteria for definite or probable disease, as recently defined, were met by the patients with Susac syndrome. In the case of this clonotype: Its antigen remains unknown.

A quantity of about 0.5 to 1 ug RNA underwent reverse transcription using random hexamers. Amplification of TCR beta CDR3 across 54 Vbeta and 13 Jbeta was performed with immunoSEQ multiplex PCR. TCRdb recomputed calls from the immunoSEQ multiplex PCR reads with MiXCR, one row per CDR3 protein. This sample carries around 90,000 distinct CDR3 sequences, approximately 96% of them seen once, and the ten largest clones take approximately 0.62%. V was trimmed by 1 base and J by 7 bases, leaving 10 bases between them. Per the germline V gene, CDR1 is SGHTA and CDR2 is FQGNSA. The CDR3 consists of 14 residues.

The chain couples TRBV7-2 to TRBJ1-4, with a weak D call TRBD1 (6 bases). The TCR originated in a human donor with Susac syndrome. The specimen sequenced was CD8+ T cells from PBMCs. CDR3 residues: CASSLDRAGEKLFF. The CDR3 nucleotides are TGTGCCAGCAGCTTAGACAGGGCGGGTGAAAAACTGTTTTTT.